These T cell receptor beta chains were read from a single sample in a study of shared clonotypes between healthy human individuals. The data were produced by immunoSEQ multiplex PCR, yet TCRdb's version contains in-frame clones alone and is incomplete. The sample has 2 million to 2.5 million clones, about 92% seen once. What was sequenced was naive CD8+ T cells from PBMCs. Receptors originate from a man aged 18 to 35 in good health. Some clones in this sample may be carry-over from other donors' samples. Each CDR3 is given with its conserved first and last residue. The order of the fields is J gene, clone size, D gene, V gene, CDR3 protein, CDR3 DNA. D genes are given only for firm matches. Only some rows state a clone size, as once, few, many or a class for expanded clones.

TRBJ2-2 | few | NA | TRBV10-3 | CAISESRTGELFF | TGTGCCATCAGTGAGTCCAGGACCGGGGAGCTGTTTTTT
TRBJ2-1 | NA | NA | TRBV11-3 | CASSLLAHTYNEQFF | TGTGCCAGCAGCCTTCTGGCCCATACCTACAATGAGCAGTTCTTC
TRBJ2-7 | NA | TRBD1 | TRBV18 | CASSSPGQGNPYEQYF | TGTGCCAGCTCGTCCCCGGGACAGGGAAACCCCTACGAGCAGTACTTC
TRBJ2-1 | NA | NA | TRBV9 | CASSDTHGALGEQFF | TGTGCCAGCAGCGACACCCACGGAGCCCTCGGTGAGCAGTTCTTC
TRBJ1-5 | NA | NA | TRBV30 | CAWSADSNQPQHF | TGTGCCTGGAGTGCGGACAGCAATCAGCCCCAGCATTTT
TRBJ2-2 | NA | NA | TRBV5-6 | CASSLPAGHTGELFF | TGTGCCAGCAGCTTACCGGCAGGACACACCGGGGAGCTGTTTTTT
TRBJ2-3 | NA | TRBD1 | TRBV7-9 | CASRTGGADTQYF | TGTGCCAGCAGAACAGGGGGCGCAGATACGCAGTATTTT
TRBJ2-5 | NA | NA | TRBV27 | CASSPARTLETQYF | TGTGCCAGCAGTCCGGCCCGGACTCTAGAGACCCAGTACTTC
TRBJ2-5 | NA | TRBD1 | TRBV6-1 | CASSEGQGWTQYF | TGTGCCAGCAGTGAAGGACAGGGGTGGACCCAGTACTTC
TRBJ2-1 | once | NA | TRBV6-1 | CASSEGPSSYNEQFF | TGTGCCAGCAGTGAAGGGCCGAGCTCCTACAATGAGCAGTTCTTC
TRBJ2-3 | NA | TRBD1 | TRBV14 | CASSQGFWTGESTDTQYF | TGTGCCAGCAGCCAAGGGTTCTGGACAGGGGAGAGCACAGATACGCAGTATTTT
TRBJ1-2 | NA | NA | TRBV6-5 | CASSPRGTNYGYTF | TGTGCCAGCAGCCCCCGAGGGACTAACTATGGCTACACCTTC
TRBJ2-5 | NA | TRBD1 | TRBV7-9 | CASSSRDSQETQYF | TGTGCCAGCAGCTCCCGGGACAGCCAAGAGACCCAGTACTTC
TRBJ2-1 | NA | TRBD1 | TRBV7-2 | CATGTALYNEQFF | TGTGCCACCGGGACAGCCCTTTACAATGAGCAGTTCTTC
TRBJ2-7 | NA | NA | TRBV9 | CASSPTGSGEQYF | TGTGCCAGCAGCCCCACAGGGAGTGGCGAGCAGTACTTC
TRBJ2-5 | NA | TRBD1 | TRBV27 | CASSLTRTGEETQYF | TGTGCCAGCAGTTTAACCCGGACAGGGGAAGAGACCCAGTACTTC
TRBJ1-2 | NA | TRBD1 | TRBV9 | CASSDESGTGGYTF | TGTGCCAGCAGCGACGAGTCCGGGACAGGTGGCTACACCTTC
TRBJ1-1 | NA | TRBD1 | TRBV19 | CASSIAQGGTEAFF | TGTGCCAGTAGTATAGCACAGGGGGGCACTGAAGCTTTCTTT
TRBJ2-5 | NA | TRBD2 | TRBV6-6 | CASSYIGLAKETQYF | TGTGCCAGCAGTTACATAGGACTAGCAAAAGAGACCCAGTACTTC
TRBJ2-7 | NA | NA | TRBV19 | CASSIDLGTDYEQYF | TGTGCCAGTAGTATAGATCTGGGGACCGACTACGAGCAGTACTTC
TRBJ2-2 | NA | NA | TRBV6-1 | CASRVGPEGTGELFF | TGTGCCAGCAGAGTTGGACCCGAGGGGACCGGGGAGCTGTTTTTT
TRBJ1-2 | NA | TRBD1 | TRBV30 | CAWSGTGQFGGYTF | TGTGCCTGGAGTGGGACAGGACAGTTCGGTGGCTACACCTTC
TRBJ2-7 | NA | TRBD2 | TRBV27 | CASSLILAGGPVEQYF | TGTGCCAGCAGTTTAATTCTAGCGGGAGGGCCTGTCGAGCAGTACTTC
TRBJ2-3 | NA | NA | TRBV7-9 | CASSLDSQSQYF | TGTGCCAGCAGCTTGGACTCCCAATCGCAGTATTTT
TRBJ2-7 | NA | NA | TRBV6-5 | CASAEGVPYEQYF | TGTGCCAGTGCAGAGGGTGTACCCTACGAGCAGTACTTC
TRBJ1-3 | NA | NA | TRBV7-2 | CASSLDRSSGNTIYF | TGTGCCAGCAGCTTAGACAGGAGCTCTGGAAACACCATATATTTT
TRBJ2-7 | NA | TRBD2 | TRBV11-1 | CASSQAIGRGHEQYF | TGTGCCAGCAGCCAAGCGATAGGGAGGGGACACGAGCAGTACTTC
TRBJ2-1 | NA | TRBD2 | TRBV14 | CASSQLSGTFMYNEQFF | TGTGCCAGCAGCCAATTAAGCGGGACGTTTATGTACAATGAGCAGTTCTTC
TRBJ1-1 | once | NA | TRBV10-2 | CASSESGFSGPEAFF | TGCGCCAGCAGTGAGTCCGGTTTCTCGGGGCCTGAAGCTTTCTTT
TRBJ1-2 | NA | NA | TRBV27 | CASSPRVLANYGYTF | TGTGCCAGCAGTCCCAGGGTTCTCGCTAACTATGGCTACACCTTC
TRBJ1-2 | once | TRBD1 | TRBV4-3 | CASSQEEGAGYGYTF | TGCGCCAGCAGCCAAGAGGAGGGGGCGGGCTATGGCTACACCTTC
TRBJ1-1 | NA | NA | TRBV28 | CASSLGGEAFF | TGTGCCAGCAGTTTAGGTGGCGAAGCTTTCTTT
TRBJ1-1 | few | TRBD1 | TRBV6-1 | CASSVGQGSNTEAFF | TGTGCCAGCAGTGTGGGACAGGGTTCGAACACTGAAGCTTTCTTT
TRBJ2-7 | NA | TRBD1 | TRBV4-1 | CASSQATGTGGTEQYF | TGCGCCAGCAGCCAAGCGACCGGGACAGGGGGGACCGAGCAGTACTTC
TRBJ2-2 | NA | TRBD2 | TRBV4-1 | CASSVLAGGIDTGELFF | TGCGCCAGCAGCGTACTAGCGGGAGGGATCGACACCGGGGAGCTGTTTTTT
TRBJ1-1 | NA | NA | TRBV5-1 | CASSLGPTEAFF | TGCGCCAGCAGCTTGGGCCCTACTGAAGCTTTCTTT
TRBJ1-1 | NA | NA | TRBV10-1 | CASSELGEPNTEAFF | TGCGCCAGCAGTGAGTTGGGTGAACCGAACACTGAAGCTTTCTTT
TRBJ2-2 | once | NA | TRBV4-1 | CASSQDRGQHTGELFF | TGCGCCAGCAGCCAAGATCGAGGACAGCACACCGGGGAGCTGTTTTTT
TRBJ1-6 | NA | NA | TRBV25-1 | CASSEYIPTGPLHF | TGTGCCAGCAGTGAATATATCCCCACGGGACCCCTCCACTTT
TRBJ1-1 | NA | NA | TRBV28 | CASSIYMNTEAFF | TGTGCCAGCAGCATTTACATGAACACTGAAGCTTTCTTT
TRBJ2-7 | NA | TRBD1 | TRBV7-9 | CASRGQNRQYF | TGTGCCAGCAGGGGACAGAATAGGCAGTACTTC
TRBJ2-7 | NA | TRBD2 | TRBV7-2 | CASSGLAAPSSYEQYF | TGTGCCAGCAGCGGACTAGCGGCCCCGAGCTCCTACGAGCAGTACTTC
TRBJ2-1 | NA | TRBD2 | TRBV27 | CASSLGTSGKNEQFF | TGTGCCAGCAGTTTAGGGACTAGCGGGAAGAATGAGCAGTTCTTC
TRBJ2-2 | NA | NA | TRBV9 | CASSVTKGEGTGELFF | TGTGCCAGCAGCGTAACGAAGGGCGAGGGCACCGGGGAGCTGTTTTTT
TRBJ2-7 | NA | NA | TRBV9 | CASSSGSSYEQYF | TGTGCCAGCAGCTCGGGCAGTTCCTACGAGCAGTACTTC
TRBJ2-2 | NA | TRBD2 | TRBV7-8 | CASSLGLAGGSTGELFF | TGTGCCAGCAGCCTCGGGCTAGCGGGAGGGAGCACCGGGGAGCTGTTTTTT
TRBJ1-1 | few | NA | TRBV9 | CASSVGRGRGNTEAFF | TGTGCCAGCAGCGTAGGGAGGGGCAGGGGGAACACTGAAGCTTTCTTT
TRBJ1-2 | NA | NA | TRBV6-4 | CASRLSLRTERDYGYTF | TGTGCCAGCAGATTATCACTTAGGACAGAGAGGGACTATGGCTACACCTTC
TRBJ2-7 | NA | NA | TRBV10-3 | CAISDGRYSYEQYF | TGTGCCATCAGTGACGGCCGATACTCCTACGAGCAGTACTTC
TRBJ2-1 | NA | TRBD2 | TRBV18 | CASSGLAGGPIDEQFF | TGTGCCAGCTCCGGACTAGCGGGAGGGCCGATAGATGAGCAGTTCTTC
TRBJ1-5 | NA | NA | TRBV10-1 | CASSFRKGSQPQHF | TGCGCCAGCAGCTTCCGGAAGGGGTCTCAGCCCCAGCATTTT
TRBJ1-2 | NA | TRBD1 | TRBV16 | CASRPGRGRDYGYTF | TGTGCCAGCCGCCCGGGGAGGGGGCGCGACTATGGCTACACCTTC
TRBJ2-3 | NA | TRBD2 | TRBV5-1 | CASSLAAGGPDTQYF | TGCGCCAGCAGCTTGGCAGCGGGAGGGCCAGATACGCAGTATTTT
TRBJ1-2 | NA | NA | TRBV7-9 | CASSPELSGYTF | TGTGCCAGCAGCCCCGAACTAAGCGGCTACACCTTC
TRBJ2-1 | NA | NA | TRBV19 | CASSIGLGVNEQFF | TGTGCCAGTAGTATAGGATTAGGGGTCAATGAGCAGTTCTTC
TRBJ2-3 | NA | NA | TRBV15 | CATSYAGTDTQYF | TGTGCCACCAGCTATGCCGGGACAGATACGCAGTATTTT
TRBJ2-2 | once | TRBD2 | TRBV10-1 | CASSESRLAGGGTGELFF | TGCGCCAGCAGTGAGTCCCGACTAGCGGGAGGAGGAACCGGGGAGCTGTTTTTT
TRBJ2-7 | once | TRBD2 | TRBV4-1 | CASSQLPGLAGRYEQYF | TGCGCCAGCAGCCAGCTTCCGGGACTAGCGGGAAGGTACGAGCAGTACTTC
TRBJ2-3 | NA | NA | TRBV7-2 | CASSYGDFNTDTQYF | TGTGCCAGCAGCTACGGGGACTTCAACACAGATACGCAGTATTTT